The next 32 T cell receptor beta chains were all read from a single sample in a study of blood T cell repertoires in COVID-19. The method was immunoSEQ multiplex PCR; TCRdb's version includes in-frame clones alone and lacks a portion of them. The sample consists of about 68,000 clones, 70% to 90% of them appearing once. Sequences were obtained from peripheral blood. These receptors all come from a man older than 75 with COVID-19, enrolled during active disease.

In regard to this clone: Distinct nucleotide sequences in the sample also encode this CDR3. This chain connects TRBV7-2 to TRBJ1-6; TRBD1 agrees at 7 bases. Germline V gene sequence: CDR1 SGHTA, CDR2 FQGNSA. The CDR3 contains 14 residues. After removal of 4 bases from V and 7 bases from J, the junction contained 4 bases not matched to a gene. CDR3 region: CASSYRGYNSPLHF. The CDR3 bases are TGTGCCAGCAGCTACAGGGGTTACAATTCACCCCTCCACTTT.

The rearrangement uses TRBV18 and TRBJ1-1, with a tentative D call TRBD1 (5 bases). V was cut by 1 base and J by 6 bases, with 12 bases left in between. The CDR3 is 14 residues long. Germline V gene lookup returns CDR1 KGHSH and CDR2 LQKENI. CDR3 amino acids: CASSPRGDEAEAFF. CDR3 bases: TGTGCCAGCTCACCACGGGGGGACGAAGCTGAAGCTTTCTTT.

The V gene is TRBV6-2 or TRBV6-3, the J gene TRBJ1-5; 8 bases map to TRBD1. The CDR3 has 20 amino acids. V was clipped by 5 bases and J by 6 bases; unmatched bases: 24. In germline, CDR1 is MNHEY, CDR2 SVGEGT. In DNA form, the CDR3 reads TGTGCCAGCAGTAATCAAGCGTACCTGCTGAGACAGGGGCCGGGTCAGCCCCAGCATTTT. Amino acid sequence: CASSNQAYLLRQGPGQPQHF.

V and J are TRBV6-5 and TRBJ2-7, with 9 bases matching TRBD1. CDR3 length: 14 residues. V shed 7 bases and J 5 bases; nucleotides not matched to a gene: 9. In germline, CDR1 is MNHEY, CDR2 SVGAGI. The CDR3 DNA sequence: TGTGCCAGCAATAAACGGACAGGGGATAACGAGCAGTACTTC. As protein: CASNKRTGDNEQYF.

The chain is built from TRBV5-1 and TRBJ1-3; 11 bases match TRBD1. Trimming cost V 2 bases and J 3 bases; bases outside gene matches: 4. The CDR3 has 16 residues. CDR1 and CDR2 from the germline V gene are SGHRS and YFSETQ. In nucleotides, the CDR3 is TGCGCCAGCAGCTTAGCGGGACAGGGGGTTGGAAACACCATATATTTT. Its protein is CASSLAGQGVGNTIYF.

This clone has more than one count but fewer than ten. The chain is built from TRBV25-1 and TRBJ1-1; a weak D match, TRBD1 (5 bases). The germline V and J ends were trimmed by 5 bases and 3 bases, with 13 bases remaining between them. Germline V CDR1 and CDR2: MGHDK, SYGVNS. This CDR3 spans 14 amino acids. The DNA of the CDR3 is TGTGCCAGCAGTAGGACAACCTCGGACACTGAAGCTTTCTTT. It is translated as CASSRTTSDTEAFF. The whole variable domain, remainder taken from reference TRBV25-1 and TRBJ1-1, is EADIYQTPRYLVIGTGKKITLECSQTMGHDKMYWYQQDPGMELHLIHYSYGVNSTEKGDLSSESTVSRIRTEHFPLTLESARPSHTSQYLCASSRTTSDTEAFFGQGTRLTVV.

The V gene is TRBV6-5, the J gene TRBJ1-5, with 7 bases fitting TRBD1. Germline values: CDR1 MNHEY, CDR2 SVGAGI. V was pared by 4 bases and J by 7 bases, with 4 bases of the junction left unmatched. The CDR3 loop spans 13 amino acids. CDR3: CASSSGDSQPQHF. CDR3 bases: TGTGCCAGCAGTTCGGGGGACAGCCAGCCCCAGCATTTT.

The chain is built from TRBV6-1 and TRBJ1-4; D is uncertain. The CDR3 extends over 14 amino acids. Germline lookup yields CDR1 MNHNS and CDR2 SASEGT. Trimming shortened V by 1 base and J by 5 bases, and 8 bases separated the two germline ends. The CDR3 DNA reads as TGTGCCAGCAGTGAAGGGAGCGTCAATGAAAAACTGTTTTTT. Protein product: CASSEGSVNEKLFF.

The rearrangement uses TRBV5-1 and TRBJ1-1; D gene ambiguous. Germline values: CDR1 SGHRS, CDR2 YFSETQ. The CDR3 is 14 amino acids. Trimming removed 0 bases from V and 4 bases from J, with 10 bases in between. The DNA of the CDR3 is TGCGCCAGCAGCTTGGGGCCGGAGGGCACTGAAGCTTTCTTT. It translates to CASSLGPEGTEAFF.

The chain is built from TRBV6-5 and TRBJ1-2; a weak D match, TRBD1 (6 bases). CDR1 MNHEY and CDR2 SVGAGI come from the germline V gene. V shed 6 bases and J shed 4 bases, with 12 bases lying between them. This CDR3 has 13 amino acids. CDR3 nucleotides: TGTGCCAGCAGGGCAGGGGATCTCTATGGCTACACCTTC. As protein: CASRAGDLYGYTF.

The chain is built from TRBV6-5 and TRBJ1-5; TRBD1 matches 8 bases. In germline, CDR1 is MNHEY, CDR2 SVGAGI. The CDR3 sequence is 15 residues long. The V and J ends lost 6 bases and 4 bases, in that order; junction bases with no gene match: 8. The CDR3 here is CASRLDRAGNQPQHF. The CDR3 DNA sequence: TGTGCCAGCAGACTGGACAGGGCGGGTAATCAGCCCCAGCATTTT.

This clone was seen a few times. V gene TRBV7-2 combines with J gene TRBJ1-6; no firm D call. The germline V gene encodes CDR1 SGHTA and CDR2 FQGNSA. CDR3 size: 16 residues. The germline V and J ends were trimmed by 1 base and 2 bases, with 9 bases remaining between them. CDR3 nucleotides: TGTGCCAGCAGCTTAGTCGGGTCCGCCTATAATTCACCCCTCCACTTT. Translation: CASSLVGSAYNSPLHF.

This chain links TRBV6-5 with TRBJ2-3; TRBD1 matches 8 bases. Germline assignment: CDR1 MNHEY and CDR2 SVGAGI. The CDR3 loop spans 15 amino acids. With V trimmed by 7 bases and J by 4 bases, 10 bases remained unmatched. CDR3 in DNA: TGTGCCAGCATCCAAAAGGTGGGACAGGCAGATACGCAGTATTTT. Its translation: CASIQKVGQADTQYF.

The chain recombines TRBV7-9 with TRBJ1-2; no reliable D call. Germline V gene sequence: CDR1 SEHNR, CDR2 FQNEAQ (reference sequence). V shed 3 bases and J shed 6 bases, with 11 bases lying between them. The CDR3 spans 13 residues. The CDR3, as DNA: TGTGCCAGCAGCTTCAAGGGAGAGAATGGCTACACCTTC. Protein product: CASSFKGENGYTF.

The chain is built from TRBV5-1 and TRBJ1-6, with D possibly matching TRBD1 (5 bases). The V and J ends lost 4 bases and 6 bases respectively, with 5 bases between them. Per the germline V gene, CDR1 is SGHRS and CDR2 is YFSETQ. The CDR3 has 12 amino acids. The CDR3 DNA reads TGCGCCAGCAGCGACAGTAATTCACCCCTCCACTTT. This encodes CASSDSNSPLHF.

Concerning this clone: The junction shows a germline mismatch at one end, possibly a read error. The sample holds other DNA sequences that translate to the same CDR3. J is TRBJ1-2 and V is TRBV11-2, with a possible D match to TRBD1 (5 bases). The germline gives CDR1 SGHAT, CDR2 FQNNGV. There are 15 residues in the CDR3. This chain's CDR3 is CASSLATAVNYGYTF. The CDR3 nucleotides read TGCGCCAGCAGCTTAGCGACAGCCGTTAACTATGGCTACACCTTC.

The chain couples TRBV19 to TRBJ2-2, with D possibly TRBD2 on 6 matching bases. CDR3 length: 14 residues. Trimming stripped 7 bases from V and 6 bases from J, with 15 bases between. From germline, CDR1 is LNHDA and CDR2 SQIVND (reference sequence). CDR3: CASIRRDGPGELFF. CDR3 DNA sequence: TGTGCCAGTATTAGGAGGGATGGACCCGGGGAGCTGTTTTTT.

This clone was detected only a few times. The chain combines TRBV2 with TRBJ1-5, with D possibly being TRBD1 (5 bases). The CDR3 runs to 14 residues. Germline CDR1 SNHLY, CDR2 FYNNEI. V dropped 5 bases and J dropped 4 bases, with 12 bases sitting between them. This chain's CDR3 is CASSSDSSNQPQHF. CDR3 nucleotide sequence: TGTGCCAGCAGTTCCGACAGTTCGAATCAGCCCCAGCATTTT.

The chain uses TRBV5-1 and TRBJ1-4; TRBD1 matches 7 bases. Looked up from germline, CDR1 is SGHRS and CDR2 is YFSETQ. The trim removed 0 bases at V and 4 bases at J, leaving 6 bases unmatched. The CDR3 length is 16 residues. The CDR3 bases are TGCGCCAGCAGCTTGGGCACTGACAGGGTTAATGAAAAACTGTTTTTT. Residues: CASSLGTDRVNEKLFF.

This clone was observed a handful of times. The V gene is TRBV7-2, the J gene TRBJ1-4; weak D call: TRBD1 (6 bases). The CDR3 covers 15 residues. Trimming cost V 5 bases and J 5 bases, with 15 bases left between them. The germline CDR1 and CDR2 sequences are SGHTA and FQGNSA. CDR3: CASSKQGGMNEKLFF. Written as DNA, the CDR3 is TGTGCCAGCAGCAAGCAAGGGGGTATGAATGAAAAACTGTTTTTT.

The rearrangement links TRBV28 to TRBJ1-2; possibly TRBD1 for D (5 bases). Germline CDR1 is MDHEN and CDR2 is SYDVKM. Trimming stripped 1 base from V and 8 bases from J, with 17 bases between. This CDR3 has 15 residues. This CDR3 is CASSLLGGGVGGYTF. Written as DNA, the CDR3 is TGTGCCAGCAGTTTATTGGGGGGTGGGGTTGGAGGCTACACCTTC.

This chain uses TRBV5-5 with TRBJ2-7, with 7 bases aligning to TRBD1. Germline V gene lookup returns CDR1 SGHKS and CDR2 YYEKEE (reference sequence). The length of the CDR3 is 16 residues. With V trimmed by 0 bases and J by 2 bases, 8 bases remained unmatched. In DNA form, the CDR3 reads TGTGCCAGCAGCTTGGGCCCCAGGACAGGAGCCTACGAGCAGTACTTC. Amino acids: CASSLGPRTGAYEQYF.

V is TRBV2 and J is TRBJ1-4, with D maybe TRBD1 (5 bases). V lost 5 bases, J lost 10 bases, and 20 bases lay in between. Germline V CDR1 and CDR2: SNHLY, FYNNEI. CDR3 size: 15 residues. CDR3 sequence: CASSPYGTRRGKLFF. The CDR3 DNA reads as TGTGCCAGCAGTCCCTACGGGACCCGGCGGGGAAAACTGTTTTTT.

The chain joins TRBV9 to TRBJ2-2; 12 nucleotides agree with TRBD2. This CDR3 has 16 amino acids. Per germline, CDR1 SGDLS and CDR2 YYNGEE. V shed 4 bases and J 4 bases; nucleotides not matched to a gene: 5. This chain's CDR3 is CASSSRTSGVTGELFF. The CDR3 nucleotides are TGTGCCAGCAGCTCCCGGACTAGCGGGGTCACCGGGGAGCTGTTTTTT.

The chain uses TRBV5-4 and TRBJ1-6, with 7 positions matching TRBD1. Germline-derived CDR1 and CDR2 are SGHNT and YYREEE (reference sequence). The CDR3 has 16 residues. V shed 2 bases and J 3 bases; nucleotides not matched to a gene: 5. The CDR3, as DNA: TGTGCCAGCAGCTTCGGGGGACAGAGCTATAATTCACCCCTCCACTTT. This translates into CASSFGGQSYNSPLHF.

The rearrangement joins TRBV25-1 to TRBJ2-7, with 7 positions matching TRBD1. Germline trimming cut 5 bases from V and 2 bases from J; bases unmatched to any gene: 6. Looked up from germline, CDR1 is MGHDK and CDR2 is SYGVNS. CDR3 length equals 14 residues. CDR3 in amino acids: CASSPGQGAYEQYF. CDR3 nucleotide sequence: TGTGCCAGCAGTCCCGGGCAGGGGGCCTACGAGCAGTACTTC.

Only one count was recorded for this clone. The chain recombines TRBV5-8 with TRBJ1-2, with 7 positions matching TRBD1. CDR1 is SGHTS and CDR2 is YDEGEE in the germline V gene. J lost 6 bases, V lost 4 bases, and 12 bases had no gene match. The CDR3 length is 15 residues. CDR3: CASSMRQGLMNGYTF. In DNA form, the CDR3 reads TGTGCCAGCAGCATGAGACAGGGACTGATGAATGGCTACACCTTC.

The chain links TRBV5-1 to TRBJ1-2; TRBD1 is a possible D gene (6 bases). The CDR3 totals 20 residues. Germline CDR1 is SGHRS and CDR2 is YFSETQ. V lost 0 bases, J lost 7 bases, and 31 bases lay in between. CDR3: CASSLASGGSTGATEGGYTF. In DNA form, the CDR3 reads TGCGCCAGCAGCTTGGCCTCGGGGGGCTCGACTGGGGCGACTGAGGGTGGCTACACCTTC. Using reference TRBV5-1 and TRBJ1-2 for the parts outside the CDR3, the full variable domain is KAGVTQTPRYLIKTRGQQVTLSCSPISGHRSVSWYQQTPGQGLQFLFEYFSETQRNKGNFPGRFSGRQFSNSRSEMNVSTLELGDSALYLCASSLASGGSTGATEGGYTFGSGTRLTVV.

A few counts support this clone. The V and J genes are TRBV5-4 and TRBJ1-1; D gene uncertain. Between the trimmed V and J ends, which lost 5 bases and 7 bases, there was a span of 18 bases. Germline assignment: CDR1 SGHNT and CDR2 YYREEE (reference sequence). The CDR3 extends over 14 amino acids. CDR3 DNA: TGTGCCAGCAGTCTGGAGCGACTTAATGGTGAAGCTTTCTTT. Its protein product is CASSLERLNGEAFF.

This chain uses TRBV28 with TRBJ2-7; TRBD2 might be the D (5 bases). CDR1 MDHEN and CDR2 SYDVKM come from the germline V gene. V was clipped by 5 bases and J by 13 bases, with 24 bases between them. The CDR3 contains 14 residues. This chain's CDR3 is CASSPNGRTAYLYF. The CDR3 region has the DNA TGTGCCAGCAGTCCCAATGGACGGACTGCCTACCTATACTTC.

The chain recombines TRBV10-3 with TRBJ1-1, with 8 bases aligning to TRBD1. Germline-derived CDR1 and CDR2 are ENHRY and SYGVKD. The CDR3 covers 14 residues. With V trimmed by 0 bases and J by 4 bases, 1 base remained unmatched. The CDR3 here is CAISESTGGTEAFF. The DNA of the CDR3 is TGTGCCATCAGTGAGTCTACAGGGGGCACTGAAGCTTTCTTT.

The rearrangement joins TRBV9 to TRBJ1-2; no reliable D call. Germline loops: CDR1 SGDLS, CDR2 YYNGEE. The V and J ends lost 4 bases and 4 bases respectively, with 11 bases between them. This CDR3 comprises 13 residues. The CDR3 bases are TGTGCCAGCAGCCTTCTGGGCAGCTATGGCTACACCTTC. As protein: CASSLLGSYGYTF.